This record covers a single T cell receptor beta chain. Germline loops: CDR1 SGHTA, CDR2 FQGNSA. With 4 bases clipped from V and 0 bases from J, the junction kept 4 bases outside the gene matches. This CDR3 has 15 residues. The data belong to a study of regulatory T cells in long-lasting Graves disease. Time point defined: persistent/refractory GD, antithyroid drugs over 5 years with positive TRAb. PBMC-derived RNA was used for the TCR library. Both iRepertoire HTBI primers and Arm-PCR of CDR3 regions were used to build the TCR beta libraries. From the multiplex PCR reads, TCRdb called clonotypes with MiXCR, one entry per CDR3 protein. The data contain about 660,000 distinct CDR3 sequences, 30% of them seen just once; the ten biggest clones take up 40% to 50%.

The source material was peripheral blood mononuclear cells (PBMCs), sampled when the disease was refractory, from a patient treated with antithyroid drugs. The sequence came from a female donor with Graves disease. The chain links TRBV7-2 to TRBJ1-1; 8 nucleotides match TRBD1. For the CDR3, the DNA is TGTGCCAGCAGCTCGGACAGGGTTCTGAACACTGAAGCTTTCTTT. Residues: CASSSDRVLNTEAFF.